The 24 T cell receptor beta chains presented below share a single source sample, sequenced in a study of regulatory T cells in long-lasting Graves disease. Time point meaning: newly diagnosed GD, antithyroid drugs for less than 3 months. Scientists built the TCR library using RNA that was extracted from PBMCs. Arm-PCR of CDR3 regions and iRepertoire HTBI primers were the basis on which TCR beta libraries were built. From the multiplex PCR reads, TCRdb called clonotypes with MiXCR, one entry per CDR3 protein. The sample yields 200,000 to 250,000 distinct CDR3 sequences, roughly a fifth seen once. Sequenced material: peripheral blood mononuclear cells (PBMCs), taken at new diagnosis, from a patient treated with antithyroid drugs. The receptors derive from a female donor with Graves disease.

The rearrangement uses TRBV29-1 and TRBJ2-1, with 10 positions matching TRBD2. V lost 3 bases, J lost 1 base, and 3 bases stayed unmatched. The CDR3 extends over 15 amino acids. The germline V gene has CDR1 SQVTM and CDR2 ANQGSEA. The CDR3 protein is CSVDSSGSSYNEQFF. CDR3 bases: TGCAGCGTTGATTCTAGCGGGAGTTCCTACAATGAGCAGTTCTTC.

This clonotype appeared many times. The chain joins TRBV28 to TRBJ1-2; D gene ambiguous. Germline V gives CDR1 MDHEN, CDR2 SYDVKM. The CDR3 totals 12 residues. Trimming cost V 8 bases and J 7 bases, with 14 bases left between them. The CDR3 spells CASLAGAIGYTF. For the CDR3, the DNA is TGTGCCAGCCTCGCAGGTGCTATTGGCTACACCTTC.

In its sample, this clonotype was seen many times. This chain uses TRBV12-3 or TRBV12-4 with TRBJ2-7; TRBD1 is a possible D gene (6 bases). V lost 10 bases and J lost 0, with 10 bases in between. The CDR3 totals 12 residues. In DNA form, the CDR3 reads TGTGCCATCACACAGGGCTCCTACGAGCAGTACTTC. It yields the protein CAITQGSYEQYF.

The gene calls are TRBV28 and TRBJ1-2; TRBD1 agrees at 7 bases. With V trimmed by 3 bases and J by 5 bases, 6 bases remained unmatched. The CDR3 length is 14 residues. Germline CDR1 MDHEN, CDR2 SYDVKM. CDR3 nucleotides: TGTGCCAGCAGTTTGGTCCAGGGGGTTTATGGCTACACCTTC. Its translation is CASSLVQGVYGYTF.

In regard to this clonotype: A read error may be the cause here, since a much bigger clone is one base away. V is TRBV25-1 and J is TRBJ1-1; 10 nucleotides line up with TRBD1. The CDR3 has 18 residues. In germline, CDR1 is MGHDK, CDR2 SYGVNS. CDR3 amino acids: CASSESGQGSIWSTEASF. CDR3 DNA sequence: TGTGCCAGCAGTGAATCGGGACAGGGGTCAATTTGGAGCACTGAAGCTTCCTTT.

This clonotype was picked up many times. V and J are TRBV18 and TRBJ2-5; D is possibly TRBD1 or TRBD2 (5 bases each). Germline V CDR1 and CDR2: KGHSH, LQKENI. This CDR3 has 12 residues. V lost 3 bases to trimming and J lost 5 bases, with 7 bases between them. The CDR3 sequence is CASSPGVETQYF. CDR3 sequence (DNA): TGTGCCAGCTCACCGGGGGTGGAGACCCAGTACTTC.

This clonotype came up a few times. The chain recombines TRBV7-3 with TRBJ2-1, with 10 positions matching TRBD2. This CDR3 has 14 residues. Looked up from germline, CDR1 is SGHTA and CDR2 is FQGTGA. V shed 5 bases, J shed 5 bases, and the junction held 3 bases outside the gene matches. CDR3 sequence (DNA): TGTGCCAGCAGCCGGACTAGCGGTGACAATGAGCAGTTCTTC. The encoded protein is CASSRTSGDNEQFF.

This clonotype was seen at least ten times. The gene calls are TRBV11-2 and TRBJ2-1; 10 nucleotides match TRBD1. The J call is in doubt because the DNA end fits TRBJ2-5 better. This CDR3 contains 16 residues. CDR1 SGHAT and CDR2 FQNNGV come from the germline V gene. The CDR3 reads CASSPGLGQGSETQYF. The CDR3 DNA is TGTGCCAGCAGCCCCGGTCTGGGACAGGGGTCGGAGACCCAGTACTTC.

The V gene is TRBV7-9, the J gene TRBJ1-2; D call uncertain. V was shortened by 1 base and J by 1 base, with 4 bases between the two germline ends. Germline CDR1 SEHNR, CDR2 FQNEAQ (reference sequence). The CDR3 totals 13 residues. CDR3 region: CASSLGDNYGYTF. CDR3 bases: TGTGCCAGCAGCTTAGGGGATAACTATGGCTACACCTTC.

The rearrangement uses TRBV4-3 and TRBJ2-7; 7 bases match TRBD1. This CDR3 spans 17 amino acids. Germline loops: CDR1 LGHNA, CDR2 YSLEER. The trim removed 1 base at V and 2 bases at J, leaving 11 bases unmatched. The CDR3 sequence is CASSQGHGTAETYEQYF. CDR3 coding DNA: TGCGCCAGCAGCCAAGGGCACGGGACAGCGGAGACCTACGAGCAGTACTTC.

CDR3 sequence (DNA): TGCAGTGCTAGAGATCCTGAACAGGGGGCGCAGACTGAAGCTTTCTTT. It yields the protein CSARDPEQGAQTEAFF. The gene calls are TRBV20-1 and TRBJ1-1, with 9 positions matching TRBD1. CDR1 is DFQATT and CDR2 is SNEGSKA in the germline V gene (reference sequence). Trimming removed 0 bases from V and 5 bases from J; junction bases left unmatched: 10. The CDR3 is made up of 16 amino acids.

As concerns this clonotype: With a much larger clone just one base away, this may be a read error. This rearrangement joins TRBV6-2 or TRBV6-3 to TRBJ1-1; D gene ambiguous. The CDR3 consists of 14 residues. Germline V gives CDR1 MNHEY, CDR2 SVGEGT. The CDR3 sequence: CASIYSRVATEAFF. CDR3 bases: TGTGCCAGCATTTACTCGAGGGTGGCCACTGAAGCTTTCTTT.

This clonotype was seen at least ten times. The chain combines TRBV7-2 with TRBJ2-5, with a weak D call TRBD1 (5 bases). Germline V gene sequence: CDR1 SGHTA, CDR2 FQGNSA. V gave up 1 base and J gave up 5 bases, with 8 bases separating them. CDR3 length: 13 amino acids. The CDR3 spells CASSLVGAETQYF. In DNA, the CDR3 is TGTGCCAGCAGCTTAGTTGGGGCCGAGACCCAGTACTTC. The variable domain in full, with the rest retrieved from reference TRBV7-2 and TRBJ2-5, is GAGVSQSPSNKVTEKGKDVELRCDPISGHTALYWYRQSLGQGLEFLIYFQGNSAPDKSGLPSDRFSAERTGGSVSTLTIQRTQQEDSAVYLCASSLVGAETQYFGPGTRLLVL.

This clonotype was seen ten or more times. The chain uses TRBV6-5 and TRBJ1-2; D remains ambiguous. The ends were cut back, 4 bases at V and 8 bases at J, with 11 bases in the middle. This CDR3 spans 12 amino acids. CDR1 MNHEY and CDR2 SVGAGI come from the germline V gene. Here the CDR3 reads CASSFFGSGYTF. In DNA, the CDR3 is TGTGCCAGCAGTTTTTTCGGTTCCGGCTACACCTTC.

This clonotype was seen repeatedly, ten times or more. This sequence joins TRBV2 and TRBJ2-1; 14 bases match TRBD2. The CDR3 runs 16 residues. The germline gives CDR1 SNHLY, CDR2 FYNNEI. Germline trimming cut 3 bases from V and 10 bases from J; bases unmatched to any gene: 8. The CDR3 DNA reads TGTGCCAGCAGTGACCCCGGGACTAGCGGGAGTGAAGAGCAGTTCTTC. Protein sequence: CASSDPGTSGSEEQFF.

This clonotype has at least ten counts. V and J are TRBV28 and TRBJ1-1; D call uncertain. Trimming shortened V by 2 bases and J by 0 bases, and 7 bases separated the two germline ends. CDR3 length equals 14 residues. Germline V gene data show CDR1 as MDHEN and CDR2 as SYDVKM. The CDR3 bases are TGTGCCAGCAGTTTAGGTGAAGTGAACACTGAAGCTTTCTTT. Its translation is CASSLGEVNTEAFF.

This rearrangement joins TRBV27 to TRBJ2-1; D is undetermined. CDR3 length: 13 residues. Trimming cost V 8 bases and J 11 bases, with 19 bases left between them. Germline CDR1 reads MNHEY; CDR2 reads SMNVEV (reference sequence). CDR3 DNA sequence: TGTGCCAGCGCCGGACCTACTACGGGTAAGCAGTTCTTC. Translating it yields CASAGPTTGKQFF.

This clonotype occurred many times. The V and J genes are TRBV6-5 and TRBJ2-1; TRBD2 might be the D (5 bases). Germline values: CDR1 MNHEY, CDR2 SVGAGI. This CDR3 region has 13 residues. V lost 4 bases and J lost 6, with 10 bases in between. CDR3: CASSFEGSNEQFF. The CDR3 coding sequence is TGTGCCAGCAGTTTTGAAGGGAGCAATGAGCAGTTCTTC.

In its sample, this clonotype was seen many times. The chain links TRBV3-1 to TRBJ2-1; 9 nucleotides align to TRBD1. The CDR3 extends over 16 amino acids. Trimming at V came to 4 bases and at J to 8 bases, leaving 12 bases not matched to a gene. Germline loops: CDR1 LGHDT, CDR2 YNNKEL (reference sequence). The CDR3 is CASSLGGTGNLDEQFF. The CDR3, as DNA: TGTGCCAGCAGCCTCGGTGGGACAGGGAATTTGGATGAGCAGTTCTTC.

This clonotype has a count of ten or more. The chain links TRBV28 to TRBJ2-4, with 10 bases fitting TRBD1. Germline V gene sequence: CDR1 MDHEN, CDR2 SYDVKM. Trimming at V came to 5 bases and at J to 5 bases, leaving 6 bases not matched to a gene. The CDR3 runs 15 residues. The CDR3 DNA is TGTGCCAGCAGTGGGACCGGGACAGGGGAAAACATTCAGTACTTC. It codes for CASSGTGTGENIQYF.

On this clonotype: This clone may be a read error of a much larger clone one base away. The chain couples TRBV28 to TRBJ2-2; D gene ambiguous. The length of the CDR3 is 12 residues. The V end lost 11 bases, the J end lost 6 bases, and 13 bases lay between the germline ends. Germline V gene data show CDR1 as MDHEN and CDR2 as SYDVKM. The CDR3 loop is CALGKTAGELFF. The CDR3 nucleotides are TGTGCCCTCGGCAAGACCGCCGGGGAGCTGTTTTTT.

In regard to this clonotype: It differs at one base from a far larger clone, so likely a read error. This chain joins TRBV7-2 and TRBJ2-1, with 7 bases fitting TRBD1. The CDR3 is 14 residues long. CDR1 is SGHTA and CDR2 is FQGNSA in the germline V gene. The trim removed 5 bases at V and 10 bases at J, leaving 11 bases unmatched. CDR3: CASSRPGQRYEQFF. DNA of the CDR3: TGTGCCAGCAGCCGACCGGGACAGAGATACGAGCAGTTCTTC. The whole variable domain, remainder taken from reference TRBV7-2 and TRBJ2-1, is GAGVSQSPSNKVTEKGKDVELRCDPISGHTALYWYRQSLGQGLEFLIYFQGNSAPDKSGLPSDRFSAERTGGSVSTLTIQRTQQEDSAVYLCASSRPGQRYEQFFGPGTRLTVL.

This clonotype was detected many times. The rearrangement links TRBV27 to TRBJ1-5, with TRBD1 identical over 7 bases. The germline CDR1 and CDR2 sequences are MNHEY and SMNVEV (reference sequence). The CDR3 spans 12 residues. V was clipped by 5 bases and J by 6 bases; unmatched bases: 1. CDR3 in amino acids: CASSNRGQPQHF. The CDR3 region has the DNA TGTGCCAGCAGTAACAGGGGTCAGCCCCAGCATTTT.

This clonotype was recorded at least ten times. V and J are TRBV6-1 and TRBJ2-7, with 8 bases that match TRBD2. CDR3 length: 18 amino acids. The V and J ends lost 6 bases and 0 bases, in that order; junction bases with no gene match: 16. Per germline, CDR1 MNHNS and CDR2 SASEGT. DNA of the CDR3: TGTGCCAGCAGCGATCGTACGAGGCAGCGGGAGTACTCCTACGAGCAGTACTTC. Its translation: CASSDRTRQREYSYEQYF.